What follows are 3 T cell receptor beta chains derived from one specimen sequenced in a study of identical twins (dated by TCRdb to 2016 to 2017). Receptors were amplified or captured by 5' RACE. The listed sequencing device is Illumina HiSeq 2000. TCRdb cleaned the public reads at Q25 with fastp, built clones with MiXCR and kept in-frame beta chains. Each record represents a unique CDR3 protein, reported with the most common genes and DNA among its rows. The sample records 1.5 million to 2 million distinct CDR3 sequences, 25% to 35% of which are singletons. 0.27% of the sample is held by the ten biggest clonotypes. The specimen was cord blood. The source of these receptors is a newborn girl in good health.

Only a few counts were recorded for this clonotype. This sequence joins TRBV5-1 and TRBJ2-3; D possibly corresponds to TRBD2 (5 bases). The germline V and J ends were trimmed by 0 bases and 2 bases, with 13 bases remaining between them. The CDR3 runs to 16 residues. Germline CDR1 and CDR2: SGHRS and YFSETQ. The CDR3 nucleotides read TGCGCCAGCAGCTTGGAATGGACTCCGACCACAGATACGCAGTATTTT. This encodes CASSLEWTPTTDTQYF.

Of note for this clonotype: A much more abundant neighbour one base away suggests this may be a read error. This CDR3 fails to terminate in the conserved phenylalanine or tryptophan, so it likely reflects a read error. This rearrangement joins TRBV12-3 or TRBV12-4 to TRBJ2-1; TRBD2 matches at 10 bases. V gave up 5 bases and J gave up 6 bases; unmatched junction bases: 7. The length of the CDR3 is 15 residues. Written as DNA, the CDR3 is TGTGCCAGCAGTCCTCTAGCGGGAGTTGGCAATGAGCAGTTCTAC. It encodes CASSPLAGVGNEQFY.

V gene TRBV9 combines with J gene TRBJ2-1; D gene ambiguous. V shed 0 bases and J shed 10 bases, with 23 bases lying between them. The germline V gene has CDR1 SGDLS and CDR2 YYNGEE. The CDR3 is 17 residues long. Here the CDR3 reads CASSVEIGLDRLVEQFF. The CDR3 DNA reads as TGTGCCAGCAGCGTAGAGATTGGGCTGGATAGACTCGTGGAGCAGTTCTTC.